This T cell receptor beta chain was profiled in a study of T cell responses to AZD1222 COVID-19 vaccine. Clones were read by immunoSEQ multiplex PCR, and TCRdb kept only the in-frame ones, dropping some. The sample has over 85,000 clones, 85% to 95% seen once; the top ten hold over 6%. Material: peripheral blood, obtained on day 0 of AZD1222 vaccination. This sequence was found in an adult in good health.

The CDR3 reads CASSSSGQVNTEAFF. CDR3 coding DNA: TGTGCCAGCAGCTCGAGTGGACAGGTGAACACTGAAGCTTTCTTT. The J gene is TRBJ1-1, the V gene TRBV5-5; 7 nucleotides line up with TRBD1. CDR1 and CDR2 from the germline V gene are SGHKS and YYEKEE (reference sequence). The length of the CDR3 is 15 residues. J lost 0 bases, V lost 3 bases, and 5 bases had no gene match.